The 11 T cell receptor beta chains listed next were all sequenced from one sample in a study of CD8 T cells in ankylosing spondylitis. TCRdb fed the 5' RACE reads into MiXCR, producing one record per CDR3 protein. The sample has 250,000 to 350,000 distinct CDR3 sequences; less than 25% are singletons. Specimen: blood, either unsorted or a sorted T cell fraction (not recorded which). Source of these receptors: a female donor with ankylosing spondylitis or in good health (not recorded which).

The V gene is TRBV6-2 or TRBV6-3, the J gene TRBJ2-5, with no clear D. Germline CDR1 MNHEY, CDR2 SVGEGT. CDR3 length equals 14 residues. Trimming took 6 bases from V and 1 from J, leaving 12 bases between them. CDR3 residues: CASRGLPGQETQYF. In nucleotides, the CDR3 is TGTGCCAGCAGGGGCCTACCGGGCCAAGAGACCCAGTACTTC.

This clonotype turned up a few times. The V and J genes are TRBV12-3 or TRBV12-4 and TRBJ2-7; 8 nucleotides agree with TRBD1. The junction had 6 bases not matched to a gene; V was cut back by 7 bases and J by 1 base. The CDR3 length is 14 residues. CDR3 coding DNA: TGTGCCAGCACCCGGGGACAGGTATCCTACGAGCAGTACTTC. Its translation is CASTRGQVSYEQYF.

The chain carries TRBV12-3 or TRBV12-4 and TRBJ2-1; 9 bases map to TRBD1. V was pared by 3 bases and J by 7 bases, with 4 bases of the junction left unmatched. CDR3 length: 14 residues. Here the CDR3 DNA reads TGTGCCAGCAGTTTTAGGACAGGGGTTAATGAGCAGTTCTTC. Encoded protein: CASSFRTGVNEQFF.

This clonotype was counted a few times. The rearrangement uses TRBV20-1 and TRBJ1-3; D may be TRBD1 (6 bases). The CDR3 is made up of 17 amino acids. V shed 4 bases and J shed 0 bases, with 19 bases lying between them. CDR1 and CDR2 from the germline V gene are DFQATT and SNEGSKA (reference sequence). The CDR3 is CSAKDPRDTTSGNTIYF. The CDR3 DNA is TGCAGTGCTAAGGATCCCCGGGACACAACCTCTGGAAACACCATATATTTT.

This clonotype was observed a handful of times. The chain joins TRBV10-3 to TRBJ1-3; D is perhaps TRBD1 (5 bases). The V end was cut by 0 bases, the J end by 4 bases, with 7 bases between. The CDR3 extends over 14 amino acids. Germline V lookup: CDR1 ENHRY, CDR2 SYGVKD. CDR3 in DNA: TGTGCCATCAGTGAGTCAGGGGAAGGAAACACCATATATTTT. As protein: CAISESGEGNTIYF.

The chain employs TRBV5-6 and TRBJ2-7, with a tentative D call TRBD1 (5 bases). CDR3 size: 15 residues. Germline V lookup: CDR1 SGHDT, CDR2 YYEEEE. The germline V and J ends were trimmed by 2 bases and 2 bases, with 14 bases remaining between them. The DNA of the CDR3 is TGTGCCAGCAGCTTTTTCCTGACAGCAACCTACGAGCAGTACTTC. Its translation: CASSFFLTATYEQYF.

This clonotype came up a few times. The CDR3 DNA is TGTGCCAGCAGCGTTAGAGGGGGGTATTACAATGAGCAGTTCTTC. Amino acids: CASSVRGGYYNEQFF. The chain links TRBV7-2 to TRBJ2-1; D is perhaps TRBD1 or TRBD2 (6 bases each). The germline gives CDR1 SGHTA, CDR2 FQGNSA. CDR3 length: 15 residues. V lost 5 bases to trimming and J lost 4 bases, with 15 bases between them.

The genes are TRBV7-6 and TRBJ2-2; 15 bases are a match to TRBD2. The CDR3 is 17 residues long. The germline CDR1 and CDR2 sequences are SGHVS and FNYEAQ. With 5 bases clipped from V and 5 bases from J, the junction kept 6 bases outside the gene matches. CDR3 sequence reads: CASSPGLAGGRTGELFF. The DNA for the CDR3 is TGTGCCAGCAGCCCGGGACTAGCGGGAGGAAGGACCGGGGAGCTGTTTTTT. The full variable domain, with the rest looked up from reference TRBV7-6 and TRBJ2-2, is GAGVSQSPRYKVTKRGQDVALRCDPISGHVSLYWYRQALGQGPEFLTYFNYEAQQDKSGLPNDRFSAERPEGSISTLTIQRTEQRDSAMYRCASSPGLAGGRTGELFFGEGSRLTVL.

The V call is TRBV10-1, the J call TRBJ2-3; 7 nucleotides agree with TRBD1. The CDR3 is 16 amino acids. Per the germline V gene, CDR1 is WNHNN and CDR2 is SYGVQD (reference sequence). The trim removed 5 bases at V and 2 bases at J, leaving 10 bases unmatched. CDR3 loop: CASSLGEGGITDTQYF. DNA of the CDR3: TGCGCCAGCAGTCTCGGGGAAGGGGGCATCACAGATACGCAGTATTTT.

This clonotype turned up a few times. The CDR3 DNA reads TGTGCCAGCAGCGTCGAGCGGGGAGGGCCGATCGGGGAGCTGTTTTTT. This encodes CASSVERGGPIGELFF. V and J are TRBV7-9 and TRBJ2-2; 7 bases match TRBD2. The ends lost 5 bases at V and 7 bases at J; junction bases unmatched: 13. This CDR3 spans 16 amino acids. Germline V gives CDR1 SEHNR, CDR2 FQNEAQ (reference sequence). The full variable domain, its missing parts supplied by reference TRBV7-9 and TRBJ2-2, is DTGVSQNPRHKITKRGQNVTFRCDPISEHNRLYWYRQTLGQGPEFLTYFQNEAQLEKSRLLSDRFSAERPKGSFSTLEIQRTEQGDSAMYLCASSVERGGPIGELFFGEGSRLTVL.

V usage is TRBV10-3 and J usage is TRBJ2-3, with D tentatively TRBD1 or TRBD2 (5 bases each). Germline V gene lookup returns CDR1 ENHRY and CDR2 SYGVKD. V was pared by 6 bases and J by 2 bases, with 12 bases between. The CDR3 spans 14 residues. CDR3: CAISNGDLTDTQYF. In nucleotides, the CDR3 is TGTGCCATCAGCAACGGGGACCTCACAGATACGCAGTATTTT.